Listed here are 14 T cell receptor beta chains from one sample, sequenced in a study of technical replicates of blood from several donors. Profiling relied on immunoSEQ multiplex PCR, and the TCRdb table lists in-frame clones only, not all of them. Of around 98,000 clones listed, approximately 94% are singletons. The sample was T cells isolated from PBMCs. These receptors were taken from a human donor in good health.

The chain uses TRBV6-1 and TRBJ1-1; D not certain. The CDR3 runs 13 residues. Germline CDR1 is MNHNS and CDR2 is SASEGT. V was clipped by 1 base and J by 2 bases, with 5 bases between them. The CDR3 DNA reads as TGTGCCAGCAGTGAAGGAGTTAACACTGAAGCTTTCTTT. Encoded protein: CASSEGVNTEAFF.

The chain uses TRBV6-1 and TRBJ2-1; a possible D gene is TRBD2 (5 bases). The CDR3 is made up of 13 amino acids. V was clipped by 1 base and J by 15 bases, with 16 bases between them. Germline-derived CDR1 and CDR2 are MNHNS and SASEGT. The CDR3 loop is CASSEGPREGLFF. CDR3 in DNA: TGTGCCAGCAGTGAAGGGCCCCGAGAGGGTCTGTTCTTC.

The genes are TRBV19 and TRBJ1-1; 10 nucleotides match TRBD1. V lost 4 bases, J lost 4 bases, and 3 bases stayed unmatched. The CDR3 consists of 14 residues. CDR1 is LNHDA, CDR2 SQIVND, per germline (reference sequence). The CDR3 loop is CASSNRDRGTEAFF. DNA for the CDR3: TGTGCCAGTAGTAACCGGGACAGGGGCACTGAAGCTTTCTTT.

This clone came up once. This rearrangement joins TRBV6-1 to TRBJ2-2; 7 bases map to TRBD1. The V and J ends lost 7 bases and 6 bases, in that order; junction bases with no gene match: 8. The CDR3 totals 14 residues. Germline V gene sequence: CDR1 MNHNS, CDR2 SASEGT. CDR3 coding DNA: TGTGCCAGCAAGGGGGCAGACCGAGCCGGGGAGCTGTTTTTT. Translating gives CASKGADRAGELFF.

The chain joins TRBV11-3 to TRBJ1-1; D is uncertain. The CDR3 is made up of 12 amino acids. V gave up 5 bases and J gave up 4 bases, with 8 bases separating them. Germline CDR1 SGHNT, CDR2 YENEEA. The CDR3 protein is CASSLRSTEAFF. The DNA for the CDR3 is TGTGCCAGCAGCCTCCGGAGCACTGAAGCTTTCTTT.

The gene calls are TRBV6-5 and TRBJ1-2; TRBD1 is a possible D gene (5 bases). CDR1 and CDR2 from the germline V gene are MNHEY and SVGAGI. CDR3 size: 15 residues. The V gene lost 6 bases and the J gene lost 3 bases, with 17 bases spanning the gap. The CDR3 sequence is CASRYNLDSHYGYTF. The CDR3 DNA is TGTGCCAGCAGATACAATCTCGACAGCCACTATGGCTACACCTTC.

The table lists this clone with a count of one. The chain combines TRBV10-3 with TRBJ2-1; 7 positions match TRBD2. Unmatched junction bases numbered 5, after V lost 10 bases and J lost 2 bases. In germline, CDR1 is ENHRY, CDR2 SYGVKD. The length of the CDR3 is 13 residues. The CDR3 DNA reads TGTGCCACCGGACTAGACCCCTACAATGAGCAGTTCTTC. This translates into CATGLDPYNEQFF.

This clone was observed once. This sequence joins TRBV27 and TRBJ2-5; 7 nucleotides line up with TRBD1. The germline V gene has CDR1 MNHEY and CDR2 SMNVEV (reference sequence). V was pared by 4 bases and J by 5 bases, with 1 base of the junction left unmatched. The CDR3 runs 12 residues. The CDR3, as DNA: TGTGCCAGCAGTTCGACAGGGGAGACCCAGTACTTC. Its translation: CASSSTGETQYF.

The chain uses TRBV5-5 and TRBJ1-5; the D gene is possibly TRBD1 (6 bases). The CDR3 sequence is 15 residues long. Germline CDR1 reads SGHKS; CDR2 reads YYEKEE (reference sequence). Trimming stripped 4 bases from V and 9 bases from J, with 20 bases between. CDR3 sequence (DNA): TGTGCCAGCAGCGAACTACAGGGATCAGGAGTGCCCCAGCATTTT. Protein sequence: CASSELQGSGVPQHF.

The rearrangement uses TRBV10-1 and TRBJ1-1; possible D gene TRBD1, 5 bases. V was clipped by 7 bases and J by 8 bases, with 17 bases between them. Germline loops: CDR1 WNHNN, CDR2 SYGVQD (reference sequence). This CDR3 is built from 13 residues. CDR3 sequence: CASTQGSVLEAFF. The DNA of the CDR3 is TGCGCCAGCACCCAGGGTTCGGTCCTAGAAGCTTTCTTT.

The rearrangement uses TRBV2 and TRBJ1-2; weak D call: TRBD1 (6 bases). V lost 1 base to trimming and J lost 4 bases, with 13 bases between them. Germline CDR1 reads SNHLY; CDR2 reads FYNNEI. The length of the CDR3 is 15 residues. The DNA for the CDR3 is TGTGCCAGCAGTGAAGTTTTCACAGGGCCCTATGGCTACACCTTC. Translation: CASSEVFTGPYGYTF.

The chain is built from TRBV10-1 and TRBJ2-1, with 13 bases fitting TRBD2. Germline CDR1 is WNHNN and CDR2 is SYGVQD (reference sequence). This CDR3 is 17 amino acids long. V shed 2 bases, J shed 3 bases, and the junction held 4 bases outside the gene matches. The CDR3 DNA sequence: TGCGCCAGCAGTGAGGGGCGGACTAGCGGGAGCTACAATGAGCAGTTCTTC. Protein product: CASSEGRTSGSYNEQFF.

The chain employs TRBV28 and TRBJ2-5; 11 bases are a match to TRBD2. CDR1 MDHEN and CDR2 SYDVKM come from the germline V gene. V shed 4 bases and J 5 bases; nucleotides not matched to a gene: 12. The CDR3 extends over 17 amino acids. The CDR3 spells CASSYPILAGVTETQYF. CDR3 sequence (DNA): TGTGCCAGCAGTTACCCGATACTAGCGGGAGTGACGGAGACCCAGTACTTC. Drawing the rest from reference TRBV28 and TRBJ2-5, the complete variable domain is DVKVTQSSRYLVKRTGEKVFLECVQDMDHENMFWYRQDPGLGLRLIYFSYDVKMKEKGDIPEGYSVSREKKERFSLILESASTNQTSMYLCASSYPILAGVTETQYFGPGTRLLVL.

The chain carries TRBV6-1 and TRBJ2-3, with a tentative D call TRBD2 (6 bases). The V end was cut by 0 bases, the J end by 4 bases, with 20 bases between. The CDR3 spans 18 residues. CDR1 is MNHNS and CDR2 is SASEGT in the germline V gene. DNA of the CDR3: TGTGCCAGCAGTGAAGCGCGGGGCGGCTACCTCAGGGCAGATACGCAGTATTTT. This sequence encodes CASSEARGGYLRADTQYF.